Given below is one T cell receptor (beta chain) in context. The junction shows a germline mismatch at one end, possibly a read error. RNA transcripts were the template, and TCR beta CDR3 regions were amplified from them. First-round RT-PCR employed HTBI primers, with a second-round multiplex PCR after it. Each CDR3 protein is one row after TCRdb ran MiXCR on the multiplex PCR reads. The sample shows 170,000 or so distinct CDR3 sequences, approximately 40% of them seen only once. This specimen belongs to a study of Graves' ophthalmopathy and Graves' hyperthyroidism. This CDR3 comprises 13 residues. Germline-derived CDR1 and CDR2 are MNHNS and SASEGT.

This sequence originates from a woman in her thirties or forties with Graves' ophthalmopathy. The chain links TRBV6-1 to TRBJ1-6; D is unresolved. The sequenced sample was peripheral blood. CDR3 sequence: CASSLDAAGPTCF. Here the CDR3 DNA reads TGTGCCAGCAGTTTGGATGCTGCCGGGCCAACTTGCTTT.